This is a list of T cell receptor beta chains from one sample in a study of cytotoxic CD8 clonotypes in ibrutinib-treated CLL. Some clones are missing from TCRdb's copy, which holds only in-frame ones; the method was immunoSEQ multiplex PCR. Counted here are fewer than 400,000 clones, 67% occurring once; the ten biggest clones make up just under 6.5%. The sample in question was PBMCs, obtained after 36 months of ibrutinib treatment. All receptors derive from a human donor with chronic lymphocytic leukemia. Each CDR3 is given with its conserved first and last residue. Each record gives: D gene, V gene, clone size, J gene, CDR3 protein, CDR3 DNA. A D gene is named only where the DNA matches it firmly. Where a row states a size, it is once, few, many or the class of an expanded clone; other rows omit it.

TRBD1	TRBV10-3	NA	TRBJ1-1	CAIPDRGEAFF	TGTGCCATCCCAGACAGGGGTGAAGCTTTCTTT
TRBD2	TRBV9	NA	TRBJ2-1	CASSGTSTMYNEQFF	TGTGCCAGCAGCGGGACTAGCACTATGTACAATGAGCAGTTCTTC
NA	TRBV11-2	NA	TRBJ2-5	CASSLGAGWETQYF	TGTGCCAGCAGCTTAGGGGCAGGGTGGGAGACCCAGTACTTC
NA	TRBV9	NA	TRBJ2-1	CASSPEARSNEQFF	TGTGCCAGCAGCCCCGAGGCGCGGAGCAATGAGCAGTTCTTC
TRBD1	TRBV2	few	TRBJ1-2	CASSIRGLDYGYTF	TGTGCCAGCAGCATTAGGGGGCTGGACTATGGCTACACCTTC
NA	TRBV2	few	TRBJ1-4	CATRRALGEKLFF	TGTGCCACTCGACGGGCTCTGGGGGAAAAACTGTTTTTT
TRBD1	TRBV7-9	few	TRBJ2-6	CASSGTGDSGANVLTF	TGTGCCAGCAGCGGGACAGGGGACTCTGGGGCCAACGTCCTGACTTTC
TRBD1	TRBV27	NA	TRBJ2-7	CASSSTGVSSYEQYF	TGTGCCAGCAGTTCGACAGGGGTGAGCTCCTACGAGCAGTACTTC
NA	TRBV9	once	TRBJ2-2	CASSVGALTGELFF	TGTGCCAGCAGCGTCGGGGCCCTCACCGGGGAGCTGTTTTTT
TRBD1	TRBV6-5	NA	TRBJ1-2	CASRGTGYYGYTF	TGTGCCAGCAGGGGGACAGGGTACTATGGCTACACCTTC
NA	TRBV6-6	NA	TRBJ1-1	CATRWVSMNTEAFF	TGTGCCACCCGGTGGGTCTCTATGAACACTGAAGCTTTCTTT
NA	TRBV6-5	NA	TRBJ1-2	CASSRHSYGYTF	TGTGCCAGCAGTAGACACAGCTATGGCTACACCTTC
NA	TRBV29-1	NA	TRBJ2-7	CSVEDYEQYF	TGCAGCGTTGAGGACTACGAGCAGTACTTC
TRBD1	TRBV6-5	NA	TRBJ1-4	CASRGTGDKLFF	TGTGCCAGCAGGGGGACAGGAGATAAACTGTTTTTT
TRBD1	TRBV12-5	once	TRBJ2-6	CASGPQGFGANVLTF	TGTGCTAGTGGGCCACAGGGGTTTGGGGCCAACGTCCTGACTTTC
TRBD1	TRBV2	NA	TRBJ1-2	CASSDRGGQYGYTF	TGTGCCAGCAGTGATAGAGGGGGCCAGTATGGCTACACCTTC
NA	TRBV2	NA	TRBJ2-7	CASTWQENDEQYF	TGTGCCAGCACGTGGCAGGAAAACGACGAGCAGTACTTC
TRBD1	TRBV10-3	NA	TRBJ2-7	CAISEGGQDEQYF	TGTGCCATCAGTGAGGGGGGACAGGACGAGCAGTACTTC
TRBD2	TRBV18	NA	TRBJ2-2	CASSQRLAGDTGELFF	TGTGCCAGCTCTCAAAGACTAGCGGGAGACACCGGGGAGCTGTTTTTT
NA	TRBV18	once	TRBJ2-1	CASSPLPYNEQFF	TGTGCCAGCTCACCACTACCCTACAATGAGCAGTTCTTC
NA	TRBV29-1	once	TRBJ1-1	CSVGWVPDGTEAFF	TGCAGCGTTGGTTGGGTCCCCGACGGCACTGAAGCTTTCTTT
NA	TRBV15	few	TRBJ2-7	CATSRGASSYEQYF	TGTGCCACCAGCAGAGGTGCTAGCTCCTACGAGCAGTACTTC
TRBD2	TRBV11-2	NA	TRBJ2-1	CASRQPGLAGKIQFF	TGTGCCAGCAGACAACCGGGACTAGCGGGAAAAATACAGTTCTTC
NA	TRBV29-1	NA	TRBJ1-5	CSVGQAQGPQHF	TGCAGCGTTGGACAGGCCCAGGGGCCCCAGCATTTT
NA	TRBV4-1	NA	TRBJ2-7	CASSQAVLITYEQYF	TGCGCCAGCAGCCAAGCAGTCTTGATAACCTACGAGCAGTACTTC
NA	TRBV7-8	once	TRBJ2-3	CASTQAGASTDTQYF	TGTGCCAGCACCCAGGCAGGGGCTTCGACAGATACGCAGTATTTT
TRBD2	TRBV9	NA	TRBJ2-3	CASSVARWGGEPPDTQYF	TGTGCCAGCAGCGTAGCTAGGTGGGGGGGAGAACCCCCAGATACGCAGTATTTT
NA	TRBV7-3	NA	TRBJ2-3	CASSFLAAGDTQYF	TGTGCCAGCAGCTTCTTGGCAGCAGGAGATACGCAGTATTTT
TRBD1	TRBV6-5	NA	TRBJ1-1	CASSWTGDYTEAFF	TGTGCCAGCAGTTGGACAGGTGACTACACTGAAGCTTTCTTT